This TCR beta chain is drawn from a study of shared clonotypes between healthy human individuals. General study findings and limits: Non-shared clonotypes showed lower generation probabilities than clonotypes common to all four donors.

The protocol was immunoSEQ multiplex PCR, while the TCRdb copy is restricted to in-frame clones and leaves out a portion. Of about 1.4 million clones in the sample, roughly 96% were seen once. Turning to this clone: Its antigen is not known.

Only Caucasian adults living in Nashville, Tennessee served as donors. CDR3 length: 16 residues. The germline CDR1 and CDR2 sequences are LNHNV and YYDKDF (reference sequence). Trimming cost V 0 bases and J 8 bases; bases outside gene matches: 9. The rearrangement links TRBV15 to TRBJ1-4; TRBD1 agrees at 7 bases. The sample consisted of naive CD4+ T cells sorted from blood. The subset is: CD45RA+ positively selected. This receptor was identified in a man aged 30 to 45 in good health. Written as DNA, the CDR3 is TGTGCCACCAGCAGAGATGTAAGGGGGCCGGGGGAAAAACTGTTTTTT. Amino acids: CATSRDVRGPGEKLFF.